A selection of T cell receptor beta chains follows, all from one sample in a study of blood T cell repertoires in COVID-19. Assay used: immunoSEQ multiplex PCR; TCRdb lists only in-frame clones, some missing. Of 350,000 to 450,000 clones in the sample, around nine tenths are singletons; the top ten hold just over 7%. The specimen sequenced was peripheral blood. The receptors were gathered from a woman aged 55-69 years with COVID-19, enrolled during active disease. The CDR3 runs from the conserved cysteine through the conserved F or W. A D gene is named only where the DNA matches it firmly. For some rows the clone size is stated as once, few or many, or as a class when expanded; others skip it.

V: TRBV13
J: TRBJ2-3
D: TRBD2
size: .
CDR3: CASSSPGLAGEDTQYF
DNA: TGTGCCAGCAGCTCCCCGGGACTAGCGGGGGAAGATACGCAGTATTTT

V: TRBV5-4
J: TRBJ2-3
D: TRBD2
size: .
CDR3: CASSSGERGLDTQYF
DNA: TGTGCCAGCAGCTCGGGGGAGCGGGGATTAGATACGCAGTATTTT

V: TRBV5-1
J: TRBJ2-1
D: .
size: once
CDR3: CASSSRVSSYNEQFF
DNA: TGCGCCAGCAGCTCCAGGGTTAGCTCCTACAATGAGCAGTTCTTC

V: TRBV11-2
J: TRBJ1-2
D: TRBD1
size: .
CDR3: CASSLTATGRSRGYTF
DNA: TGTGCCAGCAGCTTGACGGCGACAGGGCGCTCTAGGGGCTACACCTTC

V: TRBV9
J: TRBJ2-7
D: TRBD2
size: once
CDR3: CASGAGGQYEQYF
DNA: TGTGCCAGCGGAGCGGGGGGCCAATACGAGCAGTACTTC

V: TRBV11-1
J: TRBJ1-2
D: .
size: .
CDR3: CASSPPGIAGHYGYTF
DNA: TGTGCCAGCAGCCCCCCGGGAATCGCAGGCCACTATGGCTACACCTTC

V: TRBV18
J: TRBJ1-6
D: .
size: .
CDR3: CASSPSTGGGRSYNSPLHF
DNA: TGTGCCAGCTCACCGAGCACGGGGGGGGGCCGCTCCTATAATTCACCCCTCCACTTT

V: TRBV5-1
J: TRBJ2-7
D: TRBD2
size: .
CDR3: CASSLVGGVYEQYF
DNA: TGCGCCAGCAGCTTGGTTGGGGGGGTCTACGAGCAGTACTTC

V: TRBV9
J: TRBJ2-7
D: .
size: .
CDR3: CASSDPGEQYF
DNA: TGTGCCAGCAGCGATCCCGGGGAGCAGTACTTC

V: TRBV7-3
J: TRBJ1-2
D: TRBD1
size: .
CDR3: CASSRTGGDYGYTF
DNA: TGTGCCAGCAGCCGGACAGGGGGCGACTATGGCTACACCTTC

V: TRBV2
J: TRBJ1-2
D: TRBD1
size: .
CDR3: CASSEYRGNDGYTF
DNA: TGTGCCAGCAGTGAGTACAGGGGGAATGATGGCTACACCTTC

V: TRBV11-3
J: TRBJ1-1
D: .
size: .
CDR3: CASSAWGRDNEAFF
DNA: TGTGCCAGCAGCGCTTGGGGCAGGGATAATGAAGCTTTCTTT

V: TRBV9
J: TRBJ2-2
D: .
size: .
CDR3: CASSSRAPSGTGELFF
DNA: TGTGCCAGCAGCTCCAGAGCCCCCTCGGGGACCGGGGAGCTGTTTTTT

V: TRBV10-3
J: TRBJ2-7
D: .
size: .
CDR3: CAIIPGWRLPSEQYF
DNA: TGTGCCATCATCCCTGGGTGGAGGCTCCCCAGCGAGCAGTACTTC

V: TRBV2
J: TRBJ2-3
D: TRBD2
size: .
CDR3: CASSAQTSGSRDTQYF
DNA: TGTGCCAGCAGTGCCCAGACTAGCGGCTCACGAGATACGCAGTATTTT

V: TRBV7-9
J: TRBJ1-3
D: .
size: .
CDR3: CASSLSPGRGNTIYF
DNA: TGTGCCAGCAGCTTATCTCCAGGGCGCGGAAACACCATATATTTT

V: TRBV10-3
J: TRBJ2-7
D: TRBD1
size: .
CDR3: CAISVFRDRGSYEQYF
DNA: TGTGCCATCAGTGTTTTCCGGGACAGGGGGTCCTACGAGCAGTACTTC

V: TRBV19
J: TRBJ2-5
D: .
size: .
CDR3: CASSSRGAEETQYF
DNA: TGTGCCAGTAGTTCCCGGGGGGCAGAAGAGACCCAGTACTTC

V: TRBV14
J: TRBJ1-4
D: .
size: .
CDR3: CASSQVSGSANEKLFF
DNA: TGTGCCAGCAGCCAAGTTTCGGGGTCGGCTAATGAAAAACTGTTTTTT

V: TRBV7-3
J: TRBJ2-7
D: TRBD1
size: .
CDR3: CASSLPGQGVREQYF
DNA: TGTGCCAGCAGCTTGCCGGGACAGGGGGTGCGCGAGCAGTACTTC

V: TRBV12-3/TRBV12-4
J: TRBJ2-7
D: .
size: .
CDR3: CASTDSYGYEQYF
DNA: TGTGCCAGCACCGACAGCTACGGATACGAGCAGTACTTC

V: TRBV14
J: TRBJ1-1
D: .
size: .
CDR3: CASSQGLTGAAFF
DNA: TGTGCCAGCAGCCAAGGTTTGACAGGTGCAGCTTTCTTT

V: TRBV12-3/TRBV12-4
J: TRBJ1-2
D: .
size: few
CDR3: CASSLVPGGGYTF
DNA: TGTGCCAGCAGTTTAGTCCCAGGTGGGGGCTACACCTTC

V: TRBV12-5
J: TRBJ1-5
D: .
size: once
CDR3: CASGFADNQPQHF
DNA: TGTGCTAGTGGTTTCGCAGATAATCAGCCCCAGCATTTT

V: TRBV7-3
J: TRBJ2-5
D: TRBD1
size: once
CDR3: CASSRDSQETQYF
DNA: TGTGCCAGCAGCCGGGACAGCCAAGAGACCCAGTACTTC

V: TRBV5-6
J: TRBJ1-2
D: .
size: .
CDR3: CASSIFDSPYGYTF
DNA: TGTGCCAGCAGCATCTTCGACAGCCCCTATGGCTACACCTTC

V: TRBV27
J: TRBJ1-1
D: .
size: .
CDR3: CASRLGGVGITEAFF
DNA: TGTGCCAGCAGACTCGGGGGGGTGGGTATTACTGAAGCTTTCTTT

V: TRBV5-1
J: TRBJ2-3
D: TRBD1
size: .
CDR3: CASSFSPGQSTDTQYF
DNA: TGCGCCAGCAGTTTCTCCCCGGGACAGAGCACAGATACGCAGTATTTT

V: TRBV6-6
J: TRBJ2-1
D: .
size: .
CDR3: CASSYSSRPYNEQFF
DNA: TGTGCCAGCAGTTACTCTTCTAGGCCCTACAATGAGCAGTTCTTC

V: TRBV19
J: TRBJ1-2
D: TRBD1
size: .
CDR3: CASTQGVRGRGNYGYTF
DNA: TGTGCCAGTACCCAGGGGGTCAGGGGACGGGGTAACTATGGCTACACCTTC

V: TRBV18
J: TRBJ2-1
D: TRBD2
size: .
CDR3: CASSPRSSGGAREQFF
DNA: TGTGCCAGCTCACCACGGTCTAGCGGGGGGGCAAGGGAGCAGTTCTTC

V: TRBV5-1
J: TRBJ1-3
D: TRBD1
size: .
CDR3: CASTGGAGNTIYF
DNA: TGCGCCAGTACAGGGGGAGCTGGAAACACCATATATTTT

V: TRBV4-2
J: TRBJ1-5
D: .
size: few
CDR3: CASSPAGNQPQHF
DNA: TGTGCCAGCAGCCCGGCGGGCAATCAGCCCCAGCATTTT

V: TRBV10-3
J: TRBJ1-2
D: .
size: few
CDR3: CAISDSGIGDGYTF
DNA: TGTGCCATCAGTGATTCAGGGATTGGAGATGGCTACACCTTC

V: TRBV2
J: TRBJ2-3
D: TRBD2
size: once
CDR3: CASRGLAATDTQYF
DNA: TGTGCCAGCAGGGGACTAGCGGCGACAGATACGCAGTATTTT

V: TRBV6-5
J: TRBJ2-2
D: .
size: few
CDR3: CASSYDSGTGELFF
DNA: TGTGCCAGCAGTTACGACTCGGGCACCGGGGAGCTGTTTTTT

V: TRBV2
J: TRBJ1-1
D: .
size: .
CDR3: CASIPGENTEAFF
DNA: TGTGCCAGCATCCCGGGGGAGAACACTGAAGCTTTCTTT

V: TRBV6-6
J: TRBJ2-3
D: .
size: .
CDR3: CASQFGLTTTDTQYF
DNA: TGTGCCAGCCAATTTGGACTTACCACCACAGATACGCAGTATTTT

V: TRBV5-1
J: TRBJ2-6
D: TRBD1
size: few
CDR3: CASSGGTGASGANVLTF
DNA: TGCGCCAGCAGCGGCGGGACAGGTGCCTCTGGGGCCAACGTCCTGACTTTC